This T cell receptor (beta chain) was observed in a study of blood T cell repertoires in COVID-19. Trimming took 4 bases from V and 3 from J; bases not matched to a gene: 6. Germline V gene data show CDR1 as KGHDR and CDR2 as SFDVKD. The CDR3 extends over 16 amino acids. This table comes from immunoSEQ multiplex PCR, and its TCRdb copy is limited to in-frame clones, with some not included. The repertoire holds 55,000 to 80,000 clones, 83% seen once, with roughly 6.7% in the top ten. J is TRBJ2-3 and V is TRBV24-1; 10 bases agree with TRBD1. The receptor was derived from a human donor in a cohort sampled during active COVID-19. The material sequenced was peripheral blood. The CDR3 protein is CATSDTTGGGTDTQYF. The CDR3 nucleotides are TGTGCCACCAGTGACACGACAGGGGGCGGGACAGATACGCAGTATTTT.